This T cell receptor (beta chain) was recorded in a study of cytomegalovirus exposure and HLA in healthy donors. V lost 2 bases and J 7 bases, leaving 9 bases between the germline ends. CDR1 and CDR2 from the germline V gene are SGHVS and FQNEAQ. The CDR3 spans 13 residues. Remarks on this clone: The antigen remains unidentified.

General study results and limits: It was reported that TCR beta sequences correctly inferred the HLA-A and HLA-B alleles for most subjects.

PCR involved 60 Vbeta and 13 Jbeta primers. Method: immunoSEQ multiplex PCR; TCRdb's copy keeps in-frame clones and lacks some. The repertoire includes 85,000 to 100,000 clones, around 80% of them detected once, and approximately 3.3% sits in the top ten. This chain uses TRBV7-8 with TRBJ1-5; D gene ambiguous. The sample comprised PBMCs. The TCR sequence derives from a male donor in good health and CMV-seropositive. DNA for the CDR3: TGTGCCAGCAGCTTAAGAGGCGTACAGCCCCAGCATTTT. This sequence encodes CASSLRGVQPQHF.